This T cell receptor beta chain appears in the sequencing data of a study of T cell responses to AZD1222 COVID-19 vaccine. The germline V gene has CDR1 LGHNA and CDR2 YNFKEQ. The V gene lost 0 bases and the J gene lost 7 bases, with 3 bases spanning the gap. This CDR3 region has 11 residues. About this clone: Its antigen is not identified.

Study-level findings and limits: Clonal diversity may have been underestimated in mostly white British donors.

Assay used: immunoSEQ multiplex PCR; TCRdb lists only in-frame clones, some missing. The sample yields about 130,000 clones, roughly 87% seen once. This TCR was sampled from an adult in good health. The specimen comprised peripheral blood, sampled on day 0 of AZD1222 vaccination. V and J are TRBV4-2 and TRBJ1-2; unclear D gene. The CDR3 region is CASSQDSGYTF. Written as DNA, the CDR3 is TGTGCCAGCAGCCAAGACAGTGGCTACACCTTC.